The clone carrying this TCR beta chain was recorded a few times. Its antigen is currently unknown. These data belong to a study of CD8 T cells in ankylosing spondylitis. Study results and limitations: Roughly eight highly homologous variants formed a TCR beta motif that appeared characteristic of ankylosing spondylitis blood.

Germline lookup yields CDR1 SGHAT and CDR2 FQNNGV. There are 15 residues in the CDR3. The J segment lost 6 bases and the V segment lost 5 bases, leaving 9 bases of the junction unmatched. TCRdb re-called the 5' RACE reads with MiXCR, one entry per CDR3 protein. This table holds about 440,000 distinct CDR3 sequences, 17% found once. The sequence derives from a male donor with ankylosing spondylitis. The sequenced sample was blood, either unsorted or a sorted T cell fraction (not recorded which). V gene TRBV11-2 combines with J gene TRBJ2-1; 8 bases are shared with TRBD2. CDR3 coding DNA: TGTGCCAGCAGCCCCACAAAGGGACTAGGCAATGAGCAGTTCTTC. It encodes CASSPTKGLGNEQFF.